These 15 T cell receptor beta chains were sequenced from one sample in a study of cytomegalovirus exposure and HLA in healthy donors. Both 60 Vbeta primers and 13 Jbeta primers went into the PCR. This table comes from immunoSEQ multiplex PCR, and its TCRdb copy is limited to in-frame clones, with some not included. The table has 150,000 to 200,000 clones, around four fifths seen once. What was sequenced was PBMCs. These receptors were collected from a man aged 35 to 55 in good health and CMV-seropositive.

V gene TRBV29-1 combines with J gene TRBJ2-1; D is uncertain. The CDR3 has 10 residues. Per germline, CDR1 SQVTM and CDR2 ANQGSEA. The V gene lost 8 bases and the J gene lost 9 bases, with 11 bases spanning the gap. This CDR3 is CSIHLGEQFF. The DNA of the CDR3 is TGCAGCATACATCTAGGTGAGCAGTTCTTC.

This clone was observed once. Other DNA sequences in this sample translate to the same CDR3. This chain connects TRBV9 to TRBJ2-5; the D is unclear. The J call is uncertain, as TRBJ2-7 better fits the DNA end. CDR1 SGDLS and CDR2 YYNGEE come from the germline V gene. The CDR3 length is 15 residues. The CDR3 sequence is CASSVEAGSSYEQYF. The DNA of the CDR3 is TGTGCCAGCAGCGTAGAGGCAGGAAGCTCCTACGAGCAGTACTTC.

Concerning this clone itself: The junction does not match germline at one end; this may be a read error. The chain has TRBV4-2 and TRBJ2-6, with D maybe TRBD2 (6 bases). This CDR3 region has 16 residues. From germline, CDR1 is LGHNA and CDR2 YNFKEQ. The CDR3 sequence: CASSQAGNSGANGLTF. CDR3 nucleotides: TGTGCCAGCAGCCAGGCGGGGAACTCTGGGGCCAACGGCCTGACTTTC.

This clone was seen only a few times. The genes are TRBV7-9 and TRBJ1-1, with 8 bases aligning to TRBD1. Looked up from germline, CDR1 is SEHNR and CDR2 is FQNEAQ (reference sequence). Unmatched junction bases numbered 10, after V lost 4 bases and J lost 0 bases. This CDR3 has 17 amino acids. CDR3 DNA sequence: TGTGCCAGCAGCTCCAAACCCGGGACAGGACTGAACACTGAAGCTTTCTTT. Translated, it gives CASSSKPGTGLNTEAFF.

The V call is TRBV7-2, the J call TRBJ2-5; D may be TRBD1 (5 bases). The DNA end lines up better with TRBJ2-7; the J call may be wrong. The V gene's germline CDR1 is SGHTA and CDR2 FQGNSA. The length of the CDR3 is 13 residues. The CDR3 region has the DNA TGTGCCAGCAGCTTAGAGGGGCCCTACGAGCAGTACTTC. As protein: CASSLEGPYEQYF.

CDR3: CASSRTSGVLTYEQYF. Written as DNA, the CDR3 is TGTGCCAGCAGCAGAACTTCAGGGGTGTTAACCTACGAGCAGTACTTC. This chain joins TRBV5-4 and TRBJ2-7; possible D gene TRBD1, 6 bases. Trimming removed 4 bases from V and 2 bases from J, with 19 bases in between. The length of the CDR3 is 16 residues. Germline CDR1 reads SGHNT; CDR2 reads YYREEE (reference sequence).

This clone was seen a handful of times. The chain uses TRBV5-4 and TRBJ2-5, with a tentative D call TRBD2 (5 bases). The CDR3 is made up of 14 amino acids. Germline V lookup: CDR1 SGHNT, CDR2 YYREEE (reference sequence). The V and J ends lost 4 bases and 5 bases respectively, with 15 bases between them. The CDR3 is CASSPEDARETQYF. The CDR3 DNA follows: TGTGCCAGCAGCCCGGAGGACGCTCGGGAGACCCAGTACTTC.

This clone was detected a few times. V gene TRBV18 combines with J gene TRBJ1-2, with 7 bases matching TRBD1. Trimming removed 3 bases from V and 4 bases from J; junction bases left unmatched: 2. Germline V gene data show CDR1 as KGHSH and CDR2 as LQKENI. This CDR3 has 13 residues. This chain's CDR3 is CASSPDRAYGYTF. As DNA, the CDR3 is TGTGCCAGCTCACCCGACAGGGCCTATGGCTACACCTTC. Looking up the rest from reference TRBV18 and TRBJ1-2 gives the full variable domain: NAGVMQNPRHLVRRRGQEARLRCSPMKGHSHVYWYRQLPEEGLKFMVYLQKENIIDESGMPKERFSAEFPKEGPSILRIQQVVRGDSAAYFCASSPDRAYGYTFGSGTRLTVV.

V gene TRBV7-8 combines with J gene TRBJ2-1; a possible D gene is TRBD2 (5 bases). Trimming pared 4 bases from V and 10 bases from J, leaving 8 bases between. CDR3 size: 11 residues. Germline CDR1 reads SGHVS; CDR2 reads FQNEAQ. CDR3 in DNA: TGTGCCAGCAGCTCCGGACTCGAGCAGTTCTTC. It translates to CASSSGLEQFF.

This sequence joins TRBV19 and TRBJ2-7; D uncertain. The CDR3 extends over 16 amino acids. V lost 3 bases and J lost 0, with 15 bases in between. Germline CDR1 is LNHDA and CDR2 is SQIVND (reference sequence). Here the CDR3 DNA reads TGTGCCAGTAGTATTCACGACAACCCGAGCTCCTACGAGCAGTACTTC. Its translation: CASSIHDNPSSYEQYF.

V gene TRBV5-1 combines with J gene TRBJ2-1, with 13 bases lining up with TRBD2. The ends lost 2 bases at V and 7 bases at J; junction bases unmatched: 12. Germline V gene lookup returns CDR1 SGHRS and CDR2 YFSETQ. The CDR3 is made up of 18 amino acids. The CDR3 DNA sequence: TGCGCCAGCAGCTTCTACCCCGGGACTAGCGGGAAGTTGAATGAGCAGTTCTTC. Protein product: CASSFYPGTSGKLNEQFF.

The chain carries TRBV15 and TRBJ1-5; tentatively, D is TRBD1 (6 bases). Trimming stripped 5 bases from V and 3 bases from J, with 14 bases between. The CDR3 sequence is 15 residues long. Germline V gene data show CDR1 as LNHNV and CDR2 as YYDKDF (reference sequence). The CDR3, as DNA: TGTGCCACCAGCGGTCGGACAGTTCTCAATCAGCCCCAGCATTTT. It yields the protein CATSGRTVLNQPQHF.

V usage is TRBV5-8 and J usage is TRBJ1-2; D uncertain. The length of the CDR3 is 16 residues. The V end was cut by 2 bases, the J end by 4 bases, with 18 bases between. CDR1 and CDR2 from the germline V gene are SGHTS and YDEGEE. The DNA of the CDR3 is TGTGCCAGCAGCTTTGGATTCGGCGGAGAGGGCTATGGCTACACCTTC. Residues: CASSFGFGGEGYGYTF.

The V call is TRBV10-3, the J call TRBJ2-3, with TRBD1 matching 12 bases. The germline CDR1 and CDR2 sequences are ENHRY and SYGVKD. This CDR3 region has 15 residues. J was trimmed by 5 bases and V by 4 bases; bases with no gene match: 4. The CDR3 here is CAISARDRGQDTQYF. CDR3 coding DNA: TGTGCCATCAGTGCACGGGACAGGGGGCAAGATACGCAGTATTTT.

This chain joins TRBV19 and TRBJ1-1, with TRBD1 identical over 8 bases. This CDR3 contains 18 residues. With 5 bases clipped from V and 4 bases from J, the junction kept 18 bases outside the gene matches. Germline loops: CDR1 LNHDA, CDR2 SQIVND (reference sequence). As DNA, the CDR3 is TGTGCCAGTAGTGGAAGACGGACAGGGTGGAGTTTGGGCACTGAAGCTTTCTTT. Translating gives CASSGRRTGWSLGTEAFF.